This T cell receptor beta chain was captured by sequencing in a study of cytomegalovirus exposure and HLA in healthy donors. Study observations and caveats: Later analysis identified several of the most significant clusters that appeared linked to common viral pathogens. Earlier results showed most TCR beta V segments being productive about 87% or about 30% of the time. Presence/absence analysis assumed near-uniform sequencing depth across donors.

Turning to this clone: Its cognate antigen is unknown.

PCR was performed using 60 Vbeta and 13 Jbeta primers. The protocol was immunoSEQ multiplex PCR, while the TCRdb copy is restricted to in-frame clones and leaves out a portion. Among some 120,000 clones, 81% were seen once, and the ten largest hold approximately 2.2%. The origin of this receptor is a woman aged 40 to 50 in good health and CMV-seronegative. The specimen sequenced was PBMCs.

The CDR3 region is CATSKTGTGFYEQYF. The CDR3 nucleotides are TGTGCCACCAGCAAGACCGGGACAGGGTTTTACGAGCAGTACTTC. The rearrangement links TRBV15 to TRBJ2-7; 9 bases agree with TRBD1. J lost 4 bases, V lost 4 bases, and 8 bases had no gene match. From germline, CDR1 is LNHNV and CDR2 YYDKDF (reference sequence). This CDR3 spans 15 amino acids.